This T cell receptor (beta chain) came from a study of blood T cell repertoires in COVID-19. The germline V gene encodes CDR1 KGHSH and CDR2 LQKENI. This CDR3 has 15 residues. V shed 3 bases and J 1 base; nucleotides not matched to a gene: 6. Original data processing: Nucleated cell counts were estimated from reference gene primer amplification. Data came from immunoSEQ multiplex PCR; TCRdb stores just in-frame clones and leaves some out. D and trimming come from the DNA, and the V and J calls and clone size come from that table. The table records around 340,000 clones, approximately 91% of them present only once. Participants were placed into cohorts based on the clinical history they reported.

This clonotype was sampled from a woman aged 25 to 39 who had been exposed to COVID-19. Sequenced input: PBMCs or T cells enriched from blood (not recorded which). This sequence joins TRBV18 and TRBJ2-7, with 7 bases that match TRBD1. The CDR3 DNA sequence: TGTGCCAGCTCACCCCGGGACAGCAAGTCCTACGAGCAGTACTTC. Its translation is CASSPRDSKSYEQYF. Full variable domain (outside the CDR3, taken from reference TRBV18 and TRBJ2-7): NAGVMQNPRHLVRRRGQEARLRCSPMKGHSHVYWYRQLPEEGLKFMVYLQKENIIDESGMPKERFSAEFPKEGPSILRIQQVVRGDSAAYFCASSPRDSKSYEQYFGPGTRLTVT.